Listed below are T cell receptor beta chains from one sample, sequenced in a study of blood T cell repertoires in COVID-19. This table comes from immunoSEQ multiplex PCR, and its TCRdb copy is limited to in-frame clones, with some not included. This sample yields roughly 350,000 clones, of which roughly 90% are seen a single time; under 5% belongs to the top ten. The specimen sequenced was peripheral blood. The source is a woman aged 50 to 60 with active or convalescent COVID-19. Both conserved end residues are part of each CDR3. A D gene is named only where the DNA matches it firmly. Clone size appears in some rows only: once, few, many, or a class for an expanded clone.

D | size | J | V | CDR3 | DNA
TRBD1 | . | TRBJ1-1 | TRBV11-3 | CASSPGTGGTDTEAFF | TGTGCCAGCAGCCCGGGGACAGGGGGGACGGACACTGAAGCTTTCTTT
. | . | TRBJ1-4 | TRBV7-8 | CASSSRDQDSRDEKLFF | TGTGCCAGCAGCTCCCGAGATCAGGACAGTCGAGATGAAAAACTGTTTTTT
TRBD2 | . | TRBJ2-1 | TRBV4-2 | CASSRGTSGNEQFF | TGTGCCAGCAGCCGAGGGACTAGCGGAAATGAGCAGTTCTTC
TRBD1 | . | TRBJ1-2 | TRBV6-2/TRBV6-3 | CASSYSRDAGQAYGYTF | TGTGCCAGCAGTTACTCGAGAGACGCCGGACAGGCGTATGGCTACACCTTC
TRBD1 | . | TRBJ1-4 | TRBV19 | CASRWTGARGEKLFF | TGTGCCAGTAGGTGGACAGGGGCTCGCGGTGAAAAACTGTTTTTT
. | . | TRBJ2-7 | TRBV25-1 | CASSEGRRRASIYEQYF | TGTGCCAGCAGTGAAGGACGACGCAGGGCCTCCATCTACGAGCAGTACTTC
. | . | TRBJ1-1 | TRBV25-1 | CASTVGGSNTEAFF | TGTGCCAGCACCGTGGGGGGGAGCAACACTGAAGCTTTCTTT
. | . | TRBJ1-3 | TRBV12-3/TRBV12-4 | CAARESGNTIYF | TGTGCCGCCCGGGAATCTGGAAACACCATATATTTT
. | . | TRBJ1-2 | TRBV30 | CAWSPRGGSFLGYTF | TGTGCCTGGAGCCCTCGGGGGGGTTCATTCTTGGGCTACACCTTC
. | . | TRBJ2-1 | TRBV19 | CASSPRISSYNEQFF | TGTGCCAGTAGTCCACGTATCAGCTCCTACAATGAGCAGTTCTTC
TRBD2 | . | TRBJ2-3 | TRBV12-5 | CASGLGLAGDWDTQYF | TGTGCTAGTGGTTTGGGACTAGCGGGGGATTGGGATACGCAGTATTTT
. | once | TRBJ2-7 | TRBV5-1 | CASSPDIYEQYF | TGCGCCAGCAGCCCTGACATCTACGAGCAGTACTTC
TRBD1 | . | TRBJ1-5 | TRBV5-4 | CASSLGQGADQPQHF | TGTGCCAGCAGCTTGGGACAGGGTGCCGATCAGCCCCAGCATTTT
TRBD1 | . | TRBJ1-1 | TRBV18 | CASSTQGAGYTEAFF | TGTGCCAGCTCCACACAGGGGGCAGGGTACACTGAAGCTTTCTTT
TRBD1 | once | TRBJ1-1 | TRBV18 | CASSPQGASNTEAFF | TGTGCCAGCTCACCACAGGGGGCATCGAACACTGAAGCTTTCTTT
. | . | TRBJ1-1 | TRBV19 | CASSTGGVNTEAFF | TGTGCCAGTAGTACGGGGGGAGTGAACACTGAAGCTTTCTTT
. | . | TRBJ2-7 | TRBV25-1 | CASSAYRASEQYF | TGTGCCAGCAGTGCCTACAGGGCATCGGAGCAGTACTTC
. | . | TRBJ1-5 | TRBV6-5 | CASREGLSGNQPQHF | TGTGCCAGCAGGGAGGGGCTTTCGGGCAATCAGCCCCAGCATTTT
TRBD1 | . | TRBJ2-4 | TRBV7-2 | CASSLQGAINIQYF | TGTGCCAGCAGCTTACAGGGGGCAATAAACATTCAGTACTTC
. | . | TRBJ1-3 | TRBV7-9 | CASSTGEGFSGNTIYF | TGTGCCAGCAGTACCGGGGAGGGCTTCTCTGGAAACACCATATATTTT
. | . | TRBJ2-7 | TRBV21-1 | CASSKGRRLVPPSYEQYF | TGTGCCAGCAGCAAAGGGAGACGGCTAGTTCCTCCCTCCTACGAGCAGTACTTC
. | . | TRBJ2-1 | TRBV7-2 | CASSVRVLYEQFF | TGTGCCAGCAGCGTCCGGGTACTTTATGAGCAGTTCTTC
TRBD1 | . | TRBJ2-1 | TRBV7-9 | CASSFRDRPYNEQFF | TGTGCCAGCAGTTTCCGGGACAGACCCTACAATGAGCAGTTCTTC
TRBD2 | . | TRBJ2-3 | TRBV15 | CATSKTGTSKNADTQYF | TGTGCCACCAGCAAAACCGGGACTAGTAAAAACGCAGATACGCAGTATTTT
TRBD1 | . | TRBJ1-2 | TRBV6-2/TRBV6-3 | CASSYAQGAIFNYGYTF | TGTGCCAGCAGTTACGCGCAGGGGGCAATCTTTAACTATGGCTACACCTTC
. | few | TRBJ2-7 | TRBV10-3 | CATRTASYEQYF | TGTGCCACCCGGACAGCGTCCTACGAGCAGTACTTC
. | . | TRBJ1-4 | TRBV19 | CASSMARKLFF | TGTGCCAGTAGTATGGCCAGGAAACTGTTTTTT
. | . | TRBJ1-2 | TRBV2 | CASSISYDNRGYTF | TGTGCCAGCAGTATATCGTACGATAATCGGGGCTACACCTTC
TRBD2 | . | TRBJ2-2 | TRBV7-2 | CASSLLTSGGRNTGELFF | TGTGCCAGCAGCTTATTAACTAGCGGGGGTCGAAACACCGGGGAGCTGTTTTTT
. | . | TRBJ1-3 | TRBV9 | CASSEPSGNTIYF | TGTGCCAGCAGCGAGCCCTCTGGAAACACCATATATTTT
. | . | TRBJ2-1 | TRBV11-2 | CASSLGGWRDYNEQFF | TGTGCCAGCAGCCTCGGAGGTTGGCGGGACTACAATGAGCAGTTCTTC
. | . | TRBJ1-3 | TRBV28 | CATSEVSGNTIYF | TGTGCCACCTCCGAGGTATCCGGAAACACCATATATTTT
TRBD1 | . | TRBJ1-2 | TRBV6-1 | CASSEGTGSYTF | TGTGCCAGCAGTGAAGGGACAGGCAGCTACACCTTC
TRBD1 | few | TRBJ2-7 | TRBV19 | CASMGTDYEQYF | TGTGCCAGTATGGGGACAGACTACGAGCAGTACTTC
. | . | TRBJ1-6 | TRBV10-1 | CASSATGIADSPLHF | TGCGCCAGCAGCGCCACAGGGATCGCAGATTCACCCCTCCACTTT
. | . | TRBJ2-5 | TRBV15 | CATSRDFGGTQETQYF | TGTGCCACCAGCAGAGATTTCGGCGGGACCCAAGAGACCCAGTACTTC
. | . | TRBJ1-1 | TRBV10-2 | CASSPAGTEAFF | TGCGCCAGCAGTCCCGCGGGGACTGAAGCTTTCTTT
. | . | TRBJ1-5 | TRBV19 | CASRGAINQPQHF | TGTGCCAGTAGGGGCGCAATCAATCAGCCCCAGCATTTT
. | . | TRBJ2-1 | TRBV3-1/TRBV3-2 | CASSQGRDNEQFF | TGTGCCAGCAGCCAAGGCCGGGACAATGAGCAGTTCTTC
. | once | TRBJ1-2 | TRBV29-1 | CSGGRINYGYTF | TGCAGCGGCGGAAGGATTAACTATGGCTACACCTTC
. | . | TRBJ1-1 | TRBV6-5 | CASSYSGGGTEAFF | TGTGCCAGCAGTTACTCGGGCGGGGGCACTGAAGCTTTCTTT
. | few | TRBJ1-1 | TRBV13 | CASSPGGNTEAFF | TGTGCCAGCAGCCCCGGGGGTAACACTGAAGCTTTCTTT
TRBD1 | . | TRBJ1-2 | TRBV4-2 | CASSQDLWDSGHTF | TGTGCCAGCAGCCAAGATCTCTGGGACAGCGGACACACCTTC
TRBD2 | . | TRBJ2-1 | TRBV4-1 | CASSQDLGGPNEQFF | TGCGCCAGCAGCCAAGATTTGGGAGGGCCGAATGAGCAGTTCTTC
TRBD1 | . | TRBJ1-2 | TRBV27 | CASSQWAGGARGYTF | TGTGCCAGCAGCCAATGGGCAGGGGGCGCCAGGGGCTACACCTTC
. | . | TRBJ1-1 | TRBV7-9 | CASSSPQALNTEAFF | TGTGCCAGCAGCAGCCCGCAGGCTCTGAACACTGAAGCTTTCTTT
TRBD2 | . | TRBJ2-7 | TRBV10-1 | CASSPGLAGVPYEQYF | TGCGCCAGCAGCCCCGGACTAGCGGGAGTCCCCTACGAGCAGTACTTC
. | . | TRBJ1-1 | TRBV28 | CASIQYLPNTEAFF | TGTGCCAGCATCCAATACTTACCGAACACTGAAGCTTTCTTT
TRBD1 | . | TRBJ2-7 | TRBV7-9 | CASSLTGYEQYF | TGTGCCAGCAGCCTGACAGGGTACGAGCAGTACTTC
. | . | TRBJ1-1 | TRBV12-3/TRBV12-4 | CASSLDTEAFF | TGTGCCAGCAGCCTAGACACTGAAGCTTTCTTT
TRBD2 | . | TRBJ2-7 | TRBV29-1 | CSVDGLAGGAYEQYF | TGCAGCGTTGATGGCCTAGCGGGGGGAGCCTACGAGCAGTACTTC
. | . | TRBJ2-1 | TRBV10-3 | CAISDLQQSSYNEQFF | TGTGCCATCAGTGACTTACAGCAAAGCTCCTACAATGAGCAGTTCTTC
TRBD1 | . | TRBJ1-2 | TRBV11-2 | CASSSSGGYSGYTF | TGTGCCAGCAGCTCCTCAGGGGGATACTCTGGCTACACCTTC
. | . | TRBJ1-2 | TRBV2 | CASRPTQGYGYTF | TGTGCCAGCAGGCCTACGCAGGGCTATGGCTACACCTTC
. | . | TRBJ1-6 | TRBV20-1 | CSASPGSPLHF | TGCAGTGCTAGCCCAGGCTCACCCCTCCACTTT
TRBD1 | once | TRBJ2-7 | TRBV6-2/TRBV6-3 | CASSHKLKPGQGNEQYF | TGTGCCAGCAGTCATAAACTCAAACCGGGACAGGGGAACGAGCAGTACTTC
. | . | TRBJ1-1 | TRBV19 | CASSPISGWTEAFF | TGTGCCAGTAGCCCAATATCGGGGTGGACTGAAGCTTTCTTT
TRBD1 | many | TRBJ1-5 | TRBV28 | CASIKARGAYNQPQHF | TGTGCCAGCATCAAGGCCAGGGGGGCCTACAATCAGCCCCAGCATTTT
TRBD1 | . | TRBJ1-4 | TRBV27 | CASSFRGLLTGGSNEKLFF | TGTGCCAGCAGTTTCCGCGGCCTTCTAACAGGGGGCAGCAATGAAAAACTGTTTTTT
. | . | TRBJ2-2 | TRBV24-1 | CATSPFSGGKNTGELFF | TGTGCCACCAGCCCTTTCAGCGGCGGGAAGAACACCGGGGAGCTGTTTTTT